The source of this TCR beta chain is a study of cytomegalovirus exposure and HLA in healthy donors (dated by TCRdb to 2016 to 2017). Regarding the complete study: In an earlier analysis of 550 to 750 of the donors, 250 to 350 Gb of sequence data and 90 million to 120 million unique TCR beta sequences from about 179 million T cells were reported. The aim of the study was to test whether cataloging public T cell receptors could identify signatures of past pathogen exposure. Donor age, sex, ethnicity and CMV serostatus were compiled together with the repertoire data. Rather than drawing on any new phenotypic data, the later analysis identified candidate immune exposures from TCR beta sequences and the way those sequences occurred across donors. An early release that covered more than 550 HLA-typed donors contained around 330 gigabases of sequencing data and 65 million to 100 million unique TCR sequences. Both class I and class II loci were covered by HLA typing, at four-digit resolution. In addition to the first cohort of 666 subjects, a separate validation cohort of some 120 different subjects was used. To study patterns of TCR occurrence, a later analysis re-analyzed previously published TCR beta repertoires from around 700 donors and added high-resolution HLA genotyping. A later genetic analysis used genome-wide SNP genotypes for about 55% of the 666 donors, treating that subset as a discovery cohort. Of the 350 to 450 genotyped donors, 81% were placed in the genetic ancestry cluster associated with self-reported Caucasian donors. Every discovery cohort repertoire had been produced on one sequencing platform. Five DR-DQ haplotypes were treated as single units for association and clustering because of strong linkage in the cohort. The study used immunosequencing to profile the T cell repertoires of 666 subjects and linked those repertoires to cytomegalovirus serostatus. In an earlier analysis of 500 to 650 of the donors, high-throughput TCR beta sequencing was used to judge whether each TCR beta V gene segment behaved as functional or pseudogenic. The study combined high-throughput TCR immunosequencing, statistical association of individual TCRs with disease status, and machine learning to predict cytomegalovirus infection status. Among a few hundred genotyped donors of the cohort, an average of approximately 250,000 unique TCR beta nucleotide sequences were sequenced per donor, around 18% of them non-productive. The number of donors typed differed by locus, with roughly 620-630 for A, B, C, DRB1 and DQB1, approximately 500 for DQA1, approximately 570 for DPA1, and 450 to 480 for DPB1.

Library generation was performed with the immunoSEQ multiplex PCR assay. For the multiplex PCR, a mixture combining 60 forward primers for TCR Vbeta segments and 13 reverse primers for TCR Jbeta segments was used. Amplification of the CDR3 region of rearranged TCR beta genes was performed with a multiplex PCR assay on genomic DNA. The Illumina HiSeq System was used to sequence the amplified TCR beta libraries as 87-base-pair reads. Concerning the study's data processing: Across the 670 or so repertoires, a later analysis counted 80 million or so unique TCR beta chains, roughly 11 million of which were shared by at least two donors. Raw reads were error-corrected and collapsed into unique sequences with a nearest-neighbor algorithm that merged closely related sequences to remove PCR and sequencing errors. To assign V, D and J gene segments, CDR3 sequences were aligned to IMGT reference sequences. For a sequence to be retained, a match of at least six nucleotides to both a V gene segment and a J gene segment was required. Rearrangements were called productive when the CDR3 lacked stop codons and stayed in frame with V and J; all others were non-productive. CDR3 was defined according to IMGT convention as the region running from the second conserved V-encoded cysteine to the conserved J-encoded phenylalanine. Sequences without an unambiguous match to a single V gene segment were excluded from the earlier analysis of over 500 of the donors. In an earlier analysis of more than 500 of the donors, a V segment was called functional when productive rearrangements were above 56.7%, and segregating when the standard deviation between donors exceeded 5%. A statistical classification framework was built to diagnose cytomegalovirus status from the catalog of TCR beta chain sequences. In a later analysis, V and J genes were assigned by comparing TCR nucleotide sequences against IMGT/GENE-DB human TR gene sequences. A later analysis assigned CDR3 sequences and most-parsimonious VDJ recombination scenarios with the TCRdist pipeline. In a later analysis, each TCR beta chain was defined by its CDR3 amino acid sequence together with its V-gene family, and reads lacking a unique V-gene family were excluded. To address suspected cross-contamination and a sequencing artifact, a later analysis removed some 620 highly shared, low-generation-probability nucleotide sequences. In a later analysis, a clonal expansion index for each public chain was calculated from normalized within-repertoire ranks of inferred template counts. Generation probabilities in a later analysis came from a VDJ recombination model fitted to out-of-frame rearrangements, and those results were checked against IGoR. Hypergeometric tests were used in a later analysis to score TCR-TCR, TCR-HLA and TCR-CMV co-occurrence, with a repertoire-size bias correction applied to the TCR pairs. A later analysis estimated false discovery rates by permuting HLA or CMV assignments 20 times. A later analysis grouped co-occurring TCRs with DBSCAN, adding TCRdist sequence similarity when clustering within HLA-allele-positive subsets. Repertoires with fewer than 30,000 or more than 120,000 public chains, plus five repertoires with anomalous nucleotide sharing, were excluded from co-occurrence clustering. In TCRdb, the immuneACCESS table is reduced to in-frame sequences with V and J assigned. These tables do not hold every clone; where another copy was compared, an unresolved V gene accounts for under half, and the others remain unexplained. V and J calls and clone size follow that table, whereas D and trimming were derived from the DNA. The sample table shows 150,000 to 200,000 clones, and 70% to 80% are seen once. The ten largest clones add up to less than 10% of the sample.

Broader findings and caveats from the paper: In this cohort, only TCR beta chains were sequenced, and detectable features were limited by the absence of alpha or paired-chain data. Correlated functional status among segregating V segments might reflect linkage disequilibrium, but an unknown experimental factor could not be ruled out. A further reported finding was that TCR beta sequences accurately predicted the HLA-A and HLA-B alleles for most subjects in the first cohort. A cluster of highly shared sequence variants was judged likely to be a technical artifact of the sequencing pipeline. Across donors, most TCR sequences were observed very rarely, whereas some public TCRs were present in many individuals. An association between a missense DCLRE1C variant and V-gene and J-gene trimming of TCR beta chains was found in a later genetic analysis and replicated in an independent cohort. Strong co-occurrence of HLA alleles, especially DR and DQ, made assigning TCR associations to individual alleles difficult. Some IMGT-functional V segments, including TRBV6-2 and TRBV6-3, could not be told apart with the 87-base-pair reads, so those segments were excluded. Broadly in line with IMGT annotations, most TCR beta V segments showed up in productive rearrangements about 90% or about 30% of the time in an earlier analysis of several hundred of the donors. According to a later genetic analysis, donors in an Asian-associated ancestry cluster had fewer N-insertions in productive TCRs than the approximately 700-donor mean. It was suggested by the authors that the approach could potentially be generalized to other disease states and immunological phenotypes. Because HLA typing was missing for some donors at each locus, association tests included only the typed subset. In vitro tests confirmed that a few of the cytomegalovirus-associated TCR beta chains recognize cytomegalovirus antigens. In both the original and validation cohorts, the classifier was reported to diagnose cytomegalovirus status with high specificity and sensitivity. The study gave a list of more than 150 TCR beta chains associated with cytomegalovirus. According to a later analysis, most CMV-associated TCR beta chains appeared to be HLA-restricted, and the HLA associations seemed to be driven largely by CMV exposure. Roughly uniform sequencing depth across donors was assumed in presence/absence analyses, although this assumption may not hold. Compared with equally common non-associated chains, HLA-associated TCR beta chains in a later analysis were more clonally expanded and had lower generation probabilities. Because counts were too low, some 16 rarely observed V segments, including chromosome 9 orphons, were excluded from the earlier analysis of around 590 of the donors. According to a later analysis, parvovirus B19, influenza, CMV and Epstein-Barr virus appeared linked to several top co-occurrence clusters. In a later analysis, around 15,000 TCR beta sequences were associated with specific HLA alleles at a false discovery rate of 0.05. The only immune exposure information available for the cohort was CMV serostatus. In a later analysis, TCR association rates were found to vary across HLA loci, with the most associated TCRs seen for DRB1 alleles and the fewest for HLA-C alleles.

With respect to this clone: What antigen it recognizes has not been identified. No base quality information exists; no much larger clone differs at one position.

The cohort comprised hundreds of healthy bone marrow donors. All cohort members were sampled while nominally healthy, although unrecorded immune exposures were likely present. The donor was CMV seropositive and was included in the group of 250 to 300 seropositive cohort members. A peripheral blood sample was collected from each donor, and TCR beta sequencing was performed on peripheral blood mononuclear cells. The Qiagen DNeasy Blood Extraction Kit was used to extract genomic DNA from the blood cell samples. Trimming removed 5 bases from V and 2 bases from J; the gene matches leave 8 bases unexplained. CDR1 SEHNR and CDR2 FQNEAQ are derived from the germline V gene (reference sequence). From the cysteine through the phenylalanine, the CDR3 covers 17 amino acids. CDR3 DNA is the only sequence kept; it has 51 bases, read in frame from the first base.

Recombination connected TRBV7-9 to TRBJ2-6; 8 of the junction bases match TRBD1. The specimen was PBMCs. The receptor was derived from a man between 18 and 29 years old in good health and CMV-seropositive. The CDR3 is CASSPRTGPPGANVLTF. The bases read TGTGCCAGCAGCCCCCGGACAGGGCCCCCTGGGGCCAACGTCCTGACTTTC.